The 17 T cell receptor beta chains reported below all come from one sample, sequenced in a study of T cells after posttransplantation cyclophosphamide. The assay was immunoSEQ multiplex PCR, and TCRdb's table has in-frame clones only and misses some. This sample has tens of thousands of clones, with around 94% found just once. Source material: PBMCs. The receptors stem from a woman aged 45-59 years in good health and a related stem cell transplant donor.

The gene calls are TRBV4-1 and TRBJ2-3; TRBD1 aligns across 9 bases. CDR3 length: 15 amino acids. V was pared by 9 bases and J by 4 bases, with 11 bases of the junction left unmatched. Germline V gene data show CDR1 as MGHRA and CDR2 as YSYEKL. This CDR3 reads CASRLQGAIADTQYF. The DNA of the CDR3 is TGCGCCAGTCGACTACAGGGGGCCATCGCAGATACGCAGTATTTT.

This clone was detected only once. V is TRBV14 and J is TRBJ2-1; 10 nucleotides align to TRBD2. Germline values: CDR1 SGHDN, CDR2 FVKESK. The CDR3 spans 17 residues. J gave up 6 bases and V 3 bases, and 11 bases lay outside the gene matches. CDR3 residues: CASSHVTLLAGINEQFF. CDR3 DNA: TGTGCCAGCAGCCATGTGACCCTACTAGCGGGGATCAATGAGCAGTTCTTC.

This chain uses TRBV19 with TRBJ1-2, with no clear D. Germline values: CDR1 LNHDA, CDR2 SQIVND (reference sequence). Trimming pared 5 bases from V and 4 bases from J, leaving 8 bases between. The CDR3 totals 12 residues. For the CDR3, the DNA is TGTGCCAGTAGTCAACGGGGCTATGGCTACACCTTC. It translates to CASSQRGYGYTF. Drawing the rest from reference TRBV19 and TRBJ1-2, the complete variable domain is DGGITQSPKYLFRKEGQNVTLSCEQNLNHDAMYWYRQDPGQGLRLIYYSQIVNDFQKGDIAEGYSVSREKKESFPLTVTSAQKNPTAFYLCASSQRGYGYTFGSGTRLTVV.

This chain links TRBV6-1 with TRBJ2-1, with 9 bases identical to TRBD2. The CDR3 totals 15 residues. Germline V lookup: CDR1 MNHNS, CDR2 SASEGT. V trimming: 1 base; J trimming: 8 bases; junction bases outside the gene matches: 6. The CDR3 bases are TGTGCCAGCAGTGAAGGGACTAGCGTAATCTATGAGCAGTTCTTC. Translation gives CASSEGTSVIYEQFF.

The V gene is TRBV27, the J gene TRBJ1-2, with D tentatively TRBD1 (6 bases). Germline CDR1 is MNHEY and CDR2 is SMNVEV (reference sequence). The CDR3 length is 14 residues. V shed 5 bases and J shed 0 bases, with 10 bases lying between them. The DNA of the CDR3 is TGTGCCAGCAGTCCTGGACAGTCTAACTATGGCTACACCTTC. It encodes CASSPGQSNYGYTF.

The CDR3 here is CAWSVGGQPNEKLFF. Written as DNA, the CDR3 is TGTGCCTGGAGTGTAGGGGGACAGCCTAATGAAAAACTGTTTTTT. The chain links TRBV30 to TRBJ1-4, with 7 bases fitting TRBD1. This CDR3 comprises 15 residues. Per the germline V gene, CDR1 is GTSNPN and CDR2 is SVGIG (reference sequence). V was pared by 0 bases and J by 3 bases, with 4 bases of the junction left unmatched.

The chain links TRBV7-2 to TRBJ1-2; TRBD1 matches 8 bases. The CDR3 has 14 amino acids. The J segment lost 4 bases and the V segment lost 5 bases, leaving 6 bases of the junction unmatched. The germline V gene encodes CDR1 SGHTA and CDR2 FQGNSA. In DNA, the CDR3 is TGTGCCAGCAGCAGGACAGGGAGGGTCTATGGCTACACCTTC. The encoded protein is CASSRTGRVYGYTF.

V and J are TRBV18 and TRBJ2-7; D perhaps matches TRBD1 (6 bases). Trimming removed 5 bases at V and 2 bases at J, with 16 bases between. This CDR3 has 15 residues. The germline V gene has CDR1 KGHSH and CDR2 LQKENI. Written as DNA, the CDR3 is TGTGCCAGCTCATTACGACAGGAGGCAACCTACGAGCAGTACTTC. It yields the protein CASSLRQEATYEQYF.

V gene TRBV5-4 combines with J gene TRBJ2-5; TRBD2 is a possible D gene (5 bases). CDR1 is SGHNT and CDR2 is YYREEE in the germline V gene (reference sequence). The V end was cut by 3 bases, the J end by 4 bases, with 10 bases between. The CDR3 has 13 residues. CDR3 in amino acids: CASSSLEGETQYF. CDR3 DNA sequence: TGTGCCAGCAGCTCCCTAGAGGGAGAGACCCAGTACTTC.

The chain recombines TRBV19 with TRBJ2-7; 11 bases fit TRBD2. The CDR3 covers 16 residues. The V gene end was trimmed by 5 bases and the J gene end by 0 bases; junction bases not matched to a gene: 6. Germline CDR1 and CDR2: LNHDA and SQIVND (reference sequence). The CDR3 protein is CASSSGLAELSYEQYF. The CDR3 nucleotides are TGTGCCAGTAGTTCGGGACTAGCGGAGCTCTCCTACGAGCAGTACTTC. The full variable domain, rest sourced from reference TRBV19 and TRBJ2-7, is DGGITQSPKYLFRKEGQNVTLSCEQNLNHDAMYWYRQDPGQGLRLIYYSQIVNDFQKGDIAEGYSVSREKKESFPLTVTSAQKNPTAFYLCASSSGLAELSYEQYFGPGTRLTVT.

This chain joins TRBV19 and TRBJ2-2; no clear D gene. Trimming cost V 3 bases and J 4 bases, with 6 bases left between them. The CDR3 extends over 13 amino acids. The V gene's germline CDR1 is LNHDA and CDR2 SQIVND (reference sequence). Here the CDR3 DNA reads TGTGCCAGTAGTATTCTCCTCACCGGGGAGCTGTTTTTT. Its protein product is CASSILLTGELFF.

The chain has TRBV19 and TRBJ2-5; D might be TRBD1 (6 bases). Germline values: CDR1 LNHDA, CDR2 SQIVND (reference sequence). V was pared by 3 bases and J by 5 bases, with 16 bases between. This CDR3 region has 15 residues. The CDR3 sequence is CASSMRAGADETQYF. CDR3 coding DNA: TGTGCCAGTAGTATGAGGGCAGGGGCTGACGAGACCCAGTACTTC. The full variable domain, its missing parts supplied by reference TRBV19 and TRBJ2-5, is DGGITQSPKYLFRKEGQNVTLSCEQNLNHDAMYWYRQDPGQGLRLIYYSQIVNDFQKGDIAEGYSVSREKKESFPLTVTSAQKNPTAFYLCASSMRAGADETQYFGPGTRLLVL.

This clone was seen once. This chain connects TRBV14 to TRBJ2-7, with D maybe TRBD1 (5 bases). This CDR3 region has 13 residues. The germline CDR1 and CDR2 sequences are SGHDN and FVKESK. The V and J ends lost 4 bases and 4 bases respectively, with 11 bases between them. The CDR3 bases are TGTGCCAGCAGCCTCCTAGGGGTGTACGAGCAGTACTTC. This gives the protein CASSLLGVYEQYF.

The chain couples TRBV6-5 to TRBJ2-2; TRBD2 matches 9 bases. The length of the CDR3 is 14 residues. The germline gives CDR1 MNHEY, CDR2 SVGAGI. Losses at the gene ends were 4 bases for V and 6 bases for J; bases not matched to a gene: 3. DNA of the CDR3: TGTGCCAGCAGTTTGGGACTAGCTTCCGGGGAGCTGTTTTTT. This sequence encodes CASSLGLASGELFF.

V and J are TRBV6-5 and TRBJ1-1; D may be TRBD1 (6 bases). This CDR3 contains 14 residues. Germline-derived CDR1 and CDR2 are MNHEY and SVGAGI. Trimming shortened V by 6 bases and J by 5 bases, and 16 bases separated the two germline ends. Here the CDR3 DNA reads TGTGCCAGCAGACAGGGTGAGGCCGCAACTGAAGCTTTCTTT. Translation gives CASRQGEAATEAFF.

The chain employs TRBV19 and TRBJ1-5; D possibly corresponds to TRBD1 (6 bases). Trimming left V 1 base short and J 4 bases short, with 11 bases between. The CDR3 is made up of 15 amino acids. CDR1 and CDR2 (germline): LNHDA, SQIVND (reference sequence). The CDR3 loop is CASSIVRGGNQPQHF. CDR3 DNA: TGTGCCAGTAGTATAGTAAGGGGGGGAAATCAGCCCCAGCATTTT.

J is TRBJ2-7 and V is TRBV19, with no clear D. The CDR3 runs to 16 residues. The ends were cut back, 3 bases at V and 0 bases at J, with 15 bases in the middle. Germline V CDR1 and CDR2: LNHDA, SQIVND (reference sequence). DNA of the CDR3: TGTGCCAGTAGTATGAGCAGTCAGGTCCCCTCCTACGAGCAGTACTTC. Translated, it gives CASSMSSQVPSYEQYF.